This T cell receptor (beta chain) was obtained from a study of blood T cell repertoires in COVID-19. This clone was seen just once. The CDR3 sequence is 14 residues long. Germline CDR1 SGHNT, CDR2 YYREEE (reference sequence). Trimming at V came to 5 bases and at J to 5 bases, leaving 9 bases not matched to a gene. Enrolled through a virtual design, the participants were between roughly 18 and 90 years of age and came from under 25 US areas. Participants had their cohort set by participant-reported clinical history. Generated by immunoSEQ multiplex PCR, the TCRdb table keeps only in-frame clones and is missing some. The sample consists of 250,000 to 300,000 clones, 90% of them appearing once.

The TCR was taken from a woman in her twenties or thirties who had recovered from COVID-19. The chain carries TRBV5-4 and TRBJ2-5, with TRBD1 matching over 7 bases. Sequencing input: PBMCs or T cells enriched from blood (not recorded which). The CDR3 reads CASRLQGSEETQYF. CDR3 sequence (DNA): TGTGCCAGCAGGTTACAGGGGTCCGAGGAGACCCAGTACTTC.